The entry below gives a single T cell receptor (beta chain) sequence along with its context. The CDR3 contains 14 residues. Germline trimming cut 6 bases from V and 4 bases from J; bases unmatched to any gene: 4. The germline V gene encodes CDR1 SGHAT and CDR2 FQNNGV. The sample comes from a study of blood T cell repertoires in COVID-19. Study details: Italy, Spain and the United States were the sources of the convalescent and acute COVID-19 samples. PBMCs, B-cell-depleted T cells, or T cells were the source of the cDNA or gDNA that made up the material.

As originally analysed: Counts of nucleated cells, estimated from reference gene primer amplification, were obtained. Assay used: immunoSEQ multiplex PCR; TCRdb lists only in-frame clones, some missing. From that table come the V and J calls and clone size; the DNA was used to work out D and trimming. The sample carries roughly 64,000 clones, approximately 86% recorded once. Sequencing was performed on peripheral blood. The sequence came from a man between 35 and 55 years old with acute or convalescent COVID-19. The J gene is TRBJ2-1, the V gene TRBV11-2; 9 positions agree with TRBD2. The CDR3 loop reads CASRIAGVYNEQFF. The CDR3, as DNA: TGTGCCAGCAGAATAGCGGGGGTATACAATGAGCAGTTCTTC.